The 30 T cell receptor beta chains below all came from one sample that was sequenced in a study of blood T cells in healthy people across ages. Through a sample-barcoded 5' primer and a J-beta primer mix, a second PCR was run for roughly 7 to 12 cycles. TCRdb re-analysed the 5' RACE reads in MiXCR, keeping a single row per CDR3 protein. Here the sample spans 1.5 million to 2 million distinct CDR3 sequences, 28% being singletons. Sequencing input: blood. The receptors derive from a woman between 25 and 40 years old in good health.

This clonotype was picked up many times. CDR3 nucleotides: TGTGCCACAACGACTAGCGGCTACGAGCAGTACTTC. As protein: CATTTSGYEQYF. This rearrangement joins TRBV19 to TRBJ2-7; 9 bases map to TRBD2. The CDR3 is 12 amino acids. The junction had 4 bases not matched to a gene; V was cut back by 10 bases and J by 3 bases. The V gene's germline CDR1 is LNHDA and CDR2 SQIVND (reference sequence).

Points on this clonotype: The CDR3 does not close with the conserved phenylalanine or tryptophan, likely indicating a read error. The V gene is TRBV5-1, the J gene TRBJ2-6; D is uncertain. The V end lost 1 base, the J end lost 0 bases, and 11 bases lay between the germline ends. This CDR3 is 17 amino acids long. Germline V gene sequence: CDR1 SGHRS, CDR2 YFSETQ. DNA of the CDR3: TGCGCCAGCAGCTTGAAATCCACTCCCTCTGGGGCCAACGTCCTGACTTGC. Translation: CASSLKSTPSGANVLTC.

This chain links TRBV27 with TRBJ2-1; D gene unclear. There are 14 residues in the CDR3. The V gene's germline CDR1 is MNHEY and CDR2 SMNVEV (reference sequence). V was trimmed by 3 bases and J by 8 bases, leaving 14 bases between them. The CDR3 bases are TGTGCCAGCAGTTTTGACGGCCGGCAAGATGAGCAGTTCTTC. It encodes CASSFDGRQDEQFF.

The V gene is TRBV7-2, the J gene TRBJ2-3, with 9 positions matching TRBD2. Per germline, CDR1 SGHTA and CDR2 FQGNSA. J was trimmed by 7 bases and V by 1 base; bases with no gene match: 9. The CDR3 is 16 residues long. This chain's CDR3 is CASSLGSGGSSNTQYF. The CDR3 nucleotides are TGTGCCAGCAGCTTAGGTAGCGGGGGATCATCGAATACGCAGTATTTT.

This clonotype was observed at least ten times. The chain joins TRBV20-1 to TRBJ2-1; unclear D gene. The V gene lost 6 bases and the J gene lost 8 bases, with 11 bases spanning the gap. Germline V gene data show CDR1 as DFQATT and CDR2 as SNEGSKA (reference sequence). CDR3 length: 11 amino acids. The CDR3, as DNA: TGCAGTGCCGGACCCAGGCATGAGCAGTTCTTC. Its translation: CSAGPRHEQFF.

The chain combines TRBV10-3 with TRBJ1-1; D perhaps matches TRBD1 (6 bases). Trimming took 2 bases from V and 3 from J, leaving 10 bases between them. The germline gives CDR1 ENHRY, CDR2 SYGVKD. The CDR3 sequence is 14 residues long. The CDR3: CAISEPGGDTEAFF. The CDR3 region has the DNA TGTGCCATCAGTGAGCCGGGGGGCGACACTGAAGCTTTCTTT.

The CDR3 here is CASRNDRGRNEQYF. In DNA form, the CDR3 reads TGTGCCAGCAGAAACGACAGGGGAAGGAACGAGCAGTACTTC. The rearrangement joins TRBV6-1 to TRBJ2-7; 8 bases match TRBD1. J lost 5 bases, V lost 6 bases, and 9 bases had no gene match. Germline V gene data show CDR1 as MNHNS and CDR2 as SASEGT. The CDR3 loop spans 14 amino acids.

This clonotype occurred many times. CDR3 sequence: CASSPSGSKNIQYF. As DNA, the CDR3 is TGCGCCAGCAGTCCCAGCGGGTCCAAAAACATTCAGTACTTC. The genes are TRBV4-3 and TRBJ2-4, with D possibly being TRBD2 (6 bases). V lost 6 bases and J lost 2, with 11 bases in between. The CDR3 has 14 amino acids. CDR1 LGHNA and CDR2 YSLEER come from the germline V gene.

The V gene is TRBV20-1, the J gene TRBJ2-3, with 9 bases that match TRBD2. J lost 1 base, V lost 3 bases, and 5 bases had no gene match. CDR3 length: 15 amino acids. From germline, CDR1 is DFQATT and CDR2 SNEGSKA (reference sequence). The chain's CDR3 is CSASVLAGGTDTQYF. CDR3 coding DNA: TGCAGTGCTAGTGTATTAGCGGGAGGCACAGATACGCAGTATTTT.

This chain joins TRBV3-1 and TRBJ2-1; 13 nucleotides match TRBD2. Germline V CDR1 and CDR2: LGHDT, YNNKEL (reference sequence). This CDR3 has 17 residues. Trimming took 4 bases from V and 1 from J; bases not matched to a gene: 4. The CDR3 bases are TGTGCCAGCAGCCGGAGACTAGCGGGAGGATCCTACAATGAGCAGTTCTTC. Its protein product is CASSRRLAGGSYNEQFF.

The chain uses TRBV7-2 and TRBJ2-2; TRBD1 matches 7 bases. The V gene's germline CDR1 is SGHTA and CDR2 FQGNSA. V lost 6 bases to trimming and J lost 4 bases; unmatched junction nucleotides: 11. This CDR3 is 16 amino acids long. This CDR3 is CASRPQGGLITGELFF. CDR3 bases: TGTGCCAGCAGACCCCAAGGGGGCCTCATCACCGGGGAGCTGTTTTTT.

This clonotype has just a few counts. The V gene is TRBV6-1, the J gene TRBJ1-2, with a weak D call TRBD1 (5 bases). The CDR3 has 16 residues. The germline CDR1 and CDR2 sequences are MNHNS and SASEGT. V dropped 2 bases and J dropped 2 bases, with 15 bases sitting between them. The CDR3 here is CASSEYGTTSNYGYTF. In nucleotides, the CDR3 is TGTGCCAGCAGTGAATATGGGACGACATCCAACTATGGCTACACCTTC.

The genes are TRBV5-1 and TRBJ2-7; D perhaps matches TRBD2 (5 bases). The length of the CDR3 is 16 residues. Germline V gives CDR1 SGHRS, CDR2 YFSETQ. Trimming removed 3 bases from V and 7 bases from J, with 23 bases in between. The CDR3 nucleotides read TGCGCCAGCAGCTCGGATGGAATTCGGGTACGGAGGGAGCAGTACTTC. Its protein product is CASSSDGIRVRREQYF.

Only a few counts were recorded for this clonotype. The CDR3 sequence: CSARGFAGYNEQFF. CDR3 coding DNA: TGCAGTGCTAGAGGCTTCGCTGGATACAATGAGCAGTTCTTC. The chain links TRBV20-1 to TRBJ2-1; the D is unclear. CDR3 size: 14 residues. Germline V gene lookup returns CDR1 DFQATT and CDR2 SNEGSKA (reference sequence). Trimming stripped 1 base from V and 4 bases from J, with 11 bases between.

The chain employs TRBV28 and TRBJ1-6, with 7 bases identical to TRBD1. With 6 bases clipped from V and 7 bases from J, the junction kept 6 bases outside the gene matches. Germline CDR1 MDHEN, CDR2 SYDVKM. The CDR3 totals 14 residues. CDR3 nucleotides: TGTGCCAGCAGGCTGGACAGGAGGAATTCACCCCTCCACTTT. Translating gives CASRLDRRNSPLHF.

The chain couples TRBV20-1 to TRBJ2-7; no reliable D call. The CDR3 length is 13 residues. V shed 0 bases and J shed 4 bases, with 10 bases lying between them. Looked up from germline, CDR1 is DFQATT and CDR2 is SNEGSKA (reference sequence). In DNA form, the CDR3 reads TGCAGTGCTAGAGATCGGCAGACTTACGAGCAGTACTTC. This gives the protein CSARDRQTYEQYF.

This clonotype was recorded many times. The chain recombines TRBV5-1 with TRBJ2-3; D tentatively reads TRBD1 or TRBD2 (5 bases each). The germline CDR1 and CDR2 sequences are SGHRS and YFSETQ. The CDR3 sequence is 16 residues long. With 7 bases removed from V and 2 bases from J, the gap between germline ends came to 20 bases. CDR3 sequence (DNA): TGCGCCAGCGCCTATGCCCTGGGACGTCCCACAGATACGCAGTATTTT. It encodes CASAYALGRPTDTQYF.

This clonotype was picked up a small number of times. The chain is built from TRBV6-1 and TRBJ2-4, with 8 bases matching TRBD1. CDR1 and CDR2 from the germline V gene are MNHNS and SASEGT. The length of the CDR3 is 20 residues. With 4 bases clipped from V and 0 bases from J, the junction kept 17 bases outside the gene matches. The CDR3 here is CASSGDPGQERGRAKNIQYF. The CDR3 DNA is TGTGCCAGCAGTGGTGACCCGGGACAGGAGCGTGGGAGAGCCAAAAACATTCAGTACTTC.

This rearrangement joins TRBV14 to TRBJ2-2, with D uncertain. This CDR3 comprises 15 residues. Germline-derived CDR1 and CDR2 are SGHDN and FVKESK. V lost 1 base, J lost 2 bases, and 8 bases lay in between. The CDR3 DNA follows: TGTGCCAGCAGCCAAGTCGGAACAAACACCGGGGAGCTGTTTTTT. This translates into CASSQVGTNTGELFF.

The rearrangement joins TRBV7-2 to TRBJ2-7; no firm D call. The CDR3 extends over 15 amino acids. The germline V and J ends were trimmed by 6 bases and 0 bases, with 15 bases remaining between them. Germline lookup yields CDR1 SGHTA and CDR2 FQGNSA. CDR3 DNA sequence: TGTGCCAGCAGTATTGATGGGGTCAGCTCCTACGAGCAGTACTTC. As protein: CASSIDGVSSYEQYF.

A few counts support this clonotype. The V and J genes are TRBV11-2 and TRBJ2-1, with D possibly matching TRBD1 (6 bases). Germline V gene data show CDR1 as SGHAT and CDR2 as FQNNGV. The germline V and J ends were trimmed by 3 bases and 9 bases, with 15 bases remaining between them. This CDR3 spans 14 amino acids. This CDR3 is CASSFVGARSEQFF. In DNA form, the CDR3 reads TGTGCCAGCAGCTTCGTGGGGGCACGCAGTGAGCAGTTCTTC.

This rearrangement joins TRBV20-1 to TRBJ2-1; no clear D gene. Trimming removed 0 bases at V and 10 bases at J, with 13 bases between. CDR1 is DFQATT and CDR2 is SNEGSKA in the germline V gene (reference sequence). The CDR3 runs to 13 residues. The CDR3 spells CSARDPLQVEQFF. The CDR3 DNA is TGCAGTGCTAGAGATCCCCTCCAAGTGGAGCAGTTCTTC.

Remarks on this clonotype: The junction does not match germline at one end; this may be a read error. The rearrangement uses TRBV3-1 and TRBJ2-1; D perhaps matches TRBD1 (6 bases). Germline assignment: CDR1 LGHDT and CDR2 YNNKEL (reference sequence). The CDR3 sequence is 14 residues long. The CDR3 protein is CAGSLTFRGNEQFF. Written as DNA, the CDR3 is TGTGCCGGCAGCCTAACATTCAGGGGTAATGAGCAGTTCTTC.

This rearrangement joins TRBV28 to TRBJ2-1; TRBD2 matches 8 bases. Trimming cost V 7 bases and J 4 bases; bases outside gene matches: 9. From germline, CDR1 is MDHEN and CDR2 SYDVKM. CDR3 length equals 15 residues. For the CDR3, the DNA is TGTGCCAGCAACCTAAAGCGGGGGCGATACAATGAGCAGTTCTTC. It codes for CASNLKRGRYNEQFF.

This clonotype was picked up many times. V gene TRBV7-3 combines with J gene TRBJ2-1; possible D gene TRBD1, 5 bases. The CDR3 contains 13 residues. V shed 4 bases and J shed 10 bases, with 14 bases lying between them. CDR1 and CDR2 from the germline V gene are SGHTA and FQGTGA. The CDR3 sequence: CASSSPPRQEQFF. The CDR3 nucleotides read TGTGCCAGCAGCTCGCCTCCGAGACAGGAGCAGTTCTTC.

This clonotype was counted many times. CDR3 loop: CASSWSGRTDTQYF. The CDR3 DNA follows: TGTGCCAGCAGCTGGTCAGGAAGGACAGATACGCAGTATTTT. The J gene is TRBJ2-3, the V gene TRBV7-2; D is undetermined. Germline V gene lookup returns CDR1 SGHTA and CDR2 FQGNSA. This CDR3 comprises 14 residues. Trimming stripped 4 bases from V and 3 bases from J, with 11 bases between.

The J gene is TRBJ1-5, the V gene TRBV18; 8 positions agree with TRBD1. J was trimmed by 13 bases and V by 6 bases; bases with no gene match: 14. CDR1 and CDR2 from the germline V gene are KGHSH and LQKENI. The CDR3 is 14 residues long. The CDR3 DNA is TGTGCCAGCTCCCCGACCGACAGGGGTCATTATCAGCATTTT. Amino acid sequence: CASSPTDRGHYQHF.

There are many counts of this clonotype. The chain's CDR3 is CASTPKGHRSYEQYF. The CDR3 coding sequence is TGTGCCAGCACCCCGAAGGGTCACCGCTCCTACGAGCAGTACTTC. The V call is TRBV12-3 or TRBV12-4, the J call TRBJ2-7, with D unclear. The CDR3 loop spans 15 amino acids. V lost 7 bases and J 0 bases, leaving 16 bases between the germline ends.

The chain is built from TRBV7-2 and TRBJ2-1, with D perhaps being TRBD1 or TRBD2 (5 bases each). In germline, CDR1 is SGHTA, CDR2 FQGNSA. The CDR3 length is 14 residues. Deletions cut 8 bases from V and 6 bases from J, with 17 bases between. CDR3 protein: CASAGGVTGNEQFF. The CDR3 DNA sequence: TGTGCCAGCGCTGGGGGAGTAACGGGCAATGAGCAGTTCTTC.

Turning to this clonotype: This may be a read error: a much more frequent sequence differs by one nucleotide. This chain connects TRBV3-1 to TRBJ2-7; a weak D match, TRBD2 (5 bases). The CDR3 is 15 amino acids. The germline V gene encodes CDR1 LGHDT and CDR2 YNNKEL (reference sequence). CDR3 bases: TGTGCCAGCATCCAAGGACTCTCCGGCTCCTACGAGCAGTACTTC. It is translated as CASIQGLSGSYEQYF.